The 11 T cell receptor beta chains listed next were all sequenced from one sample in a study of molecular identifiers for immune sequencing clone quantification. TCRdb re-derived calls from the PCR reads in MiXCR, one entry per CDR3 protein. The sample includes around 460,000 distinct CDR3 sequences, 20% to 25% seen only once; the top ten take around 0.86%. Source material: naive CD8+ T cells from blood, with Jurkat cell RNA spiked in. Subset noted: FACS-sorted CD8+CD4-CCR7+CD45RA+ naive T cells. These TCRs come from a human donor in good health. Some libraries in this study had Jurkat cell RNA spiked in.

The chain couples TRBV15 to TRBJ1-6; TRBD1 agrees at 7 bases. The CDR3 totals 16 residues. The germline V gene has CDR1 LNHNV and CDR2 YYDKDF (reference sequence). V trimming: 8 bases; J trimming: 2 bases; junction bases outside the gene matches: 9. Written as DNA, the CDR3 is TGTGCCACCGGGGACGACAGGGTGGCCTATAATTCACCCCTCCACTTT. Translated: CATGDDRVAYNSPLHF. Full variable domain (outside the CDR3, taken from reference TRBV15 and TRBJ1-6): DAMVIQNPRYQVTQFGKPVTLSCSQTLNHNVMYWYQQKSSQAPKLLFHYYDKDFNNEADTPDNFQSRRPNTSFCFLDIRSPGLGDTAMYLCATGDDRVAYNSPLHFGNGTRLTVT.

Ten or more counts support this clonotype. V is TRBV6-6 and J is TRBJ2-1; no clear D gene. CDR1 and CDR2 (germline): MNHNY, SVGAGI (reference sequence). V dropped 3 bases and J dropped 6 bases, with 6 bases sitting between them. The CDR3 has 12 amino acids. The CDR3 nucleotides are TGTGCCAGCAGTTATGGGGTCAATGAGCAGTTCTTC. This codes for CASSYGVNEQFF.

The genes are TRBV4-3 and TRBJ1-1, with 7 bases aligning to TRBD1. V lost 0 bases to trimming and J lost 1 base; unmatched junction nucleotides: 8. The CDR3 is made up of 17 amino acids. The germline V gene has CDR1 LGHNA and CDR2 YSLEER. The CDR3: CASSQDRLGQTNTEAFF. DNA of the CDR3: TGCGCCAGCAGCCAAGATCGGCTGGGACAGACGAACACTGAAGCTTTCTTT.

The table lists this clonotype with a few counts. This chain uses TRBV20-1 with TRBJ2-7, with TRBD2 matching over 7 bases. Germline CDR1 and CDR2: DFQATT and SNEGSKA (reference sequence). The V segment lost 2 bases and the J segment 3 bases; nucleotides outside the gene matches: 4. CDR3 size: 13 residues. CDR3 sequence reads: CSARSSGNYEQYF. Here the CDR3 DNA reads TGCAGTGCTAGAAGCAGCGGGAACTACGAGCAGTACTTC.

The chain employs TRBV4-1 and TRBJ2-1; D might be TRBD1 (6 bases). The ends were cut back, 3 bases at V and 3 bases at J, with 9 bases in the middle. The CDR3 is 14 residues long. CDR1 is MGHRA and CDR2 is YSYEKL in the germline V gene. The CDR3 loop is CASSHRTVYNEQFF. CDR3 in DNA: TGCGCCAGCAGCCATCGGACAGTCTACAATGAGCAGTTCTTC.

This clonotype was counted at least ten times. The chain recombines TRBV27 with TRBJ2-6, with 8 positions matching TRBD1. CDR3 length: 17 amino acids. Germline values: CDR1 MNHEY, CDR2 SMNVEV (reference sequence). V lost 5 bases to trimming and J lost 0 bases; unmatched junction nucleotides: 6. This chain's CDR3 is CASSKQGVGSGANVLTF. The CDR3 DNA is TGTGCCAGCAGTAAACAGGGGGTGGGCTCTGGGGCCAACGTCCTGACTTTC.

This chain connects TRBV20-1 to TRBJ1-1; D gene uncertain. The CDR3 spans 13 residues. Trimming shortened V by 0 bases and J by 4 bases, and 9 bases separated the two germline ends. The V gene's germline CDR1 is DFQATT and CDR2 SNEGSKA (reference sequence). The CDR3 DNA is TGCAGTGCTAGAGAGGGGTTAAGCACTGAAGCTTTCTTT. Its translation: CSAREGLSTEAFF.

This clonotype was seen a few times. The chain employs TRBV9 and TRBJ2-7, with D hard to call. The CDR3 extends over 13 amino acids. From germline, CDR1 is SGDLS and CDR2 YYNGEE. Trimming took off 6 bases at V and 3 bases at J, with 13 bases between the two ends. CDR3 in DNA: TGTGCCAGCAAGGAATACGGAGACTACGAGCAGTACTTC. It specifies CASKEYGDYEQYF.

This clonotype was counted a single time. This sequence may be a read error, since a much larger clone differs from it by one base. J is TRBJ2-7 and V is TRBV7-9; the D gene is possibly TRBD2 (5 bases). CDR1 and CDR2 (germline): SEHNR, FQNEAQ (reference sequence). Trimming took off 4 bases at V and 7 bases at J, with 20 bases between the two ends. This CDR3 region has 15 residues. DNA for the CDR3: TGTGCCAGCAGCTCTCCCGGGATTAGCACCGAGGAGCAGTACTTC. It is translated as CASSSPGISTEEQYF. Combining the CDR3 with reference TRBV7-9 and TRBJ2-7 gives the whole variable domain DTGVSQNPRHKITKRGQNVTFRCDPISEHNRLYWYRQTLGQGPEFLTYFQNEAQLEKSRLLSDRFSAERPKGSFSTLEIQRTEQGDSAMYLCASSSPGISTEEQYFGPGTRLTVT.

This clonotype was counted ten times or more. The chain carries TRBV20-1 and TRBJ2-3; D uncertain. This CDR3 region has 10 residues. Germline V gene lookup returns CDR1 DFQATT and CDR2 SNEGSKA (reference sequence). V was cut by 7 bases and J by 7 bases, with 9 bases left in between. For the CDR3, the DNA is TGCAGTGGAAGGGAATATACGCAGTATTTT. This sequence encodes CSGREYTQYF.

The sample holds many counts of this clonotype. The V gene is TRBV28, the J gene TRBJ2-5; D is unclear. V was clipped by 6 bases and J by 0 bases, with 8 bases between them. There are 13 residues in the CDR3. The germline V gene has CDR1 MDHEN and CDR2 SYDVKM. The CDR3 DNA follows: TGTGCCAGCAGCAAACTCTACCAAGAGACCCAGTACTTC. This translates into CASSKLYQETQYF.